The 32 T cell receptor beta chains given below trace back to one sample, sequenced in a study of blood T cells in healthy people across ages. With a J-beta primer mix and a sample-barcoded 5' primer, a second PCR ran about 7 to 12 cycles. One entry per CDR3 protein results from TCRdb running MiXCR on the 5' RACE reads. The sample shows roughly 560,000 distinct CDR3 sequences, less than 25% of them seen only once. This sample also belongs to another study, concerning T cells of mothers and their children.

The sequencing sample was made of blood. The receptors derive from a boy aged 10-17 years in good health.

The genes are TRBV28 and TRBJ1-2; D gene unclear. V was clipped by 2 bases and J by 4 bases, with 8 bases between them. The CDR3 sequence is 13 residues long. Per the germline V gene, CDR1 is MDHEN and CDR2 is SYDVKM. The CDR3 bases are TGTGCCAGCAGTTTAAGGACCCTCTATGGCTACACCTTC. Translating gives CASSLRTLYGYTF.

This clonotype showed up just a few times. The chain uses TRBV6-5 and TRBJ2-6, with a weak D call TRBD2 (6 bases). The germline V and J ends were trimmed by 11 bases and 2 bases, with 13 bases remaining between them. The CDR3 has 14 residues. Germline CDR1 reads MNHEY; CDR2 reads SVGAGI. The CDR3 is CASRLDAGANVLTF. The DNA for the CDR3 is TGTGCCTCCCGACTAGATGCTGGGGCCAACGTCCTGACTTTC.

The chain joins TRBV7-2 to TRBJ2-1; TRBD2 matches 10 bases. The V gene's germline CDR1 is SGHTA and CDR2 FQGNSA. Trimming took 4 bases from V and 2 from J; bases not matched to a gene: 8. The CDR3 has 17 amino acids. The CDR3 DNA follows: TGTGCCAGCAGCTACCTAGCGGGAGATCAACCCTACAATGAGCAGTTCTTC. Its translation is CASSYLAGDQPYNEQFF.

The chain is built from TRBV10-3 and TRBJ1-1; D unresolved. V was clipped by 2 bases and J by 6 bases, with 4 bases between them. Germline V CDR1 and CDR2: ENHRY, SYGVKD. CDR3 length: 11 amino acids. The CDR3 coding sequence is TGTGCCATCAGTGAGCAGGCTGAAGCTTTCTTT. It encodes CAISEQAEAFF.

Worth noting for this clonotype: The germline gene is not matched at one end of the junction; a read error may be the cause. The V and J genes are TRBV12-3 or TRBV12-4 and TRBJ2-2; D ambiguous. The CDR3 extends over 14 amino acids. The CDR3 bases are TGTGCCGGCAGTTTACCGTCGGGCACCGGGGAGCTGTTTTTT. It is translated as CAGSLPSGTGELFF.

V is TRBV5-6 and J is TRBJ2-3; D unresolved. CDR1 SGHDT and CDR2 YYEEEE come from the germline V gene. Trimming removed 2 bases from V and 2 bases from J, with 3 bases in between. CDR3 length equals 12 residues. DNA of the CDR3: TGTGCCAGCAGCTTTACCACAGATACGCAGTATTTT. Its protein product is CASSFTTDTQYF.

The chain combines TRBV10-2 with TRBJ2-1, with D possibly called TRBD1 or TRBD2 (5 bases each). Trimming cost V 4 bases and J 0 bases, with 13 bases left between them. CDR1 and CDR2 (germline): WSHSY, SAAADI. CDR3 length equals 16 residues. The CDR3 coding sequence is TGCGCCAGCAGTGGGGAGAGCGACAGCTCCTACAATGAGCAGTTCTTC. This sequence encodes CASSGESDSSYNEQFF.

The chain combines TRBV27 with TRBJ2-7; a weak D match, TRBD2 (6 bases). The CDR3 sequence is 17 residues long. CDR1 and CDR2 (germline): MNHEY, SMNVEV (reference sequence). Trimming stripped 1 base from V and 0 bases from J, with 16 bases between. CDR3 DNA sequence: TGTGCCAGCAGTTTATGGCCCCGACTAGTGGGCTCCTACGAGCAGTACTTC. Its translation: CASSLWPRLVGSYEQYF.

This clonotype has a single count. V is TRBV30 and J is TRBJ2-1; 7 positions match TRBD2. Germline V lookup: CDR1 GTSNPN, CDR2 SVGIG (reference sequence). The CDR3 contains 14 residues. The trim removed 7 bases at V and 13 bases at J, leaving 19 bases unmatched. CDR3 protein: CASTPTSAAEDQFF. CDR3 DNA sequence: TGTGCCTCGACCCCCACTAGCGCCGCCGAGGATCAGTTCTTC.

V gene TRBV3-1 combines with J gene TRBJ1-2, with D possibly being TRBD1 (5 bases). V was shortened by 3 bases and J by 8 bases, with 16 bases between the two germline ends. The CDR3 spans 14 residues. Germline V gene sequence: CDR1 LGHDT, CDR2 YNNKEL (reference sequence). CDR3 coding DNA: TGTGCCAGCAGCCAGGCCCCGGCAGGGCAAGGCTACACCTTC. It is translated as CASSQAPAGQGYTF.

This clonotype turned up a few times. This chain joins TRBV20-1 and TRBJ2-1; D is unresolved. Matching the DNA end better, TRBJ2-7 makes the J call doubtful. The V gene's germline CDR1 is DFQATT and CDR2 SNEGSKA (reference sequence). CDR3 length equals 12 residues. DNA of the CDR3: TGCAGTGCTACCCTCCGGGCCTACGAGCAGTACTTC. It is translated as CSATLRAYEQYF.

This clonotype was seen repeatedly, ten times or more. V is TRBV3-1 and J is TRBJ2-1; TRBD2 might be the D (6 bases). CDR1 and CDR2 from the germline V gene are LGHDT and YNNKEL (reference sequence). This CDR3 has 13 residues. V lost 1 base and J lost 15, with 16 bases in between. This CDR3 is CASSQAGTVHSFF. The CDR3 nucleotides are TGTGCCAGCAGCCAAGCCGGGACTGTCCATTCGTTCTTC.

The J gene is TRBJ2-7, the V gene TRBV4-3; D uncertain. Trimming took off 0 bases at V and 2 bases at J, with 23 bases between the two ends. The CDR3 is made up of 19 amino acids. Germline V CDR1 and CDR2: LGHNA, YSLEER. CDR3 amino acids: CASSQDIPALIPGPYEQYF. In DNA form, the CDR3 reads TGCGCCAGCAGCCAAGATATCCCCGCACTCATCCCCGGGCCCTACGAGCAGTACTTC.

The CDR3 sequence is CASSETGMAYGYTF. CDR3 nucleotide sequence: TGTGCCAGCAGTGAGACAGGGATGGCCTATGGCTACACCTTC. The chain carries TRBV2 and TRBJ1-2; TRBD1 aligns across 7 bases. Losses at the gene ends were 3 bases for V and 4 bases for J; bases not matched to a gene: 5. Germline V gives CDR1 SNHLY, CDR2 FYNNEI. The CDR3 consists of 14 residues.

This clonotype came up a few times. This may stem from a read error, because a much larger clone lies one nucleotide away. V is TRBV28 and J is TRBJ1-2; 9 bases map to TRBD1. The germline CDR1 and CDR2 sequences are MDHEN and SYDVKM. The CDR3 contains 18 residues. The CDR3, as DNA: TGTGCCAGCAGTTTACCGGACAGGGGAGGACATAGGGGCTATGGCCACACCTTC. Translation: CASSLPDRGGHRGYGHTF.

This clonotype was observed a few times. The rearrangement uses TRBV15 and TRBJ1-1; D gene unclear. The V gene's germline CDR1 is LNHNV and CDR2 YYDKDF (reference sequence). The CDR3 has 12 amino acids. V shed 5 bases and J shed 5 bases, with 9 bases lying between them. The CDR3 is CATSEGGTEAFF. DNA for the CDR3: TGTGCCACCAGCGAGGGTGGGACTGAAGCTTTCTTT.

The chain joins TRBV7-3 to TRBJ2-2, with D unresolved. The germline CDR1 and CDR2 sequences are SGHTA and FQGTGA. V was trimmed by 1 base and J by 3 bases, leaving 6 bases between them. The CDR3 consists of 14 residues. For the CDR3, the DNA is TGTGCCAGCAGCTTAATAAGGGACACCGGGGAGCTGTTTTTT. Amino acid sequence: CASSLIRDTGELFF.

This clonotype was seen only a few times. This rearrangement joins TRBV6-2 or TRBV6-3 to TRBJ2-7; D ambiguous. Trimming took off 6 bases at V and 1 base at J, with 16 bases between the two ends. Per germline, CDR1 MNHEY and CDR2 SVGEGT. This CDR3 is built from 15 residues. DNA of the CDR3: TGTGCCAGCAGAGCCTGGACCGAGGCATCCTACGAGCAGTACTTC. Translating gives CASRAWTEASYEQYF.

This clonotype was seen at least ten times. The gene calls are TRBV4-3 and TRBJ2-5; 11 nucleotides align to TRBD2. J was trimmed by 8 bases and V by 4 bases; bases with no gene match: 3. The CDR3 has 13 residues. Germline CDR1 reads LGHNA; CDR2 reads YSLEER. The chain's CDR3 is CASSLSGRGTQYF. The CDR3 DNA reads TGCGCCAGCAGCCTTAGCGGGAGGGGTACCCAGTACTTC.

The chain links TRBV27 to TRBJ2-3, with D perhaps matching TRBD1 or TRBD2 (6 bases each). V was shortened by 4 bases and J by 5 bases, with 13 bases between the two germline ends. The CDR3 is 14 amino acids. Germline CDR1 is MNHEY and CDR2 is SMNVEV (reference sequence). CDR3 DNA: TGTGCCAGCAGTTGGGGGGCAGTCGGAGATACGCAGTATTTT. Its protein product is CASSWGAVGDTQYF.

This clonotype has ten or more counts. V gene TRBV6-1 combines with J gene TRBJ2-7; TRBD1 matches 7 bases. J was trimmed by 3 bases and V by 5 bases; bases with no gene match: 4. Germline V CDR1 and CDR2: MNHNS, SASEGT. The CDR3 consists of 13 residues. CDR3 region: CASSPGQVYEQYF. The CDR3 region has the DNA TGTGCCAGCAGTCCCGGACAGGTCTACGAGCAGTACTTC.

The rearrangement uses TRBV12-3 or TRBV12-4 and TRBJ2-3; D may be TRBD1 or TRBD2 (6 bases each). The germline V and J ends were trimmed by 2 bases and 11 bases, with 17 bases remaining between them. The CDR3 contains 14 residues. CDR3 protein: CASSLSLGGAGQYF. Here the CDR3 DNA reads TGTGCCAGCAGTTTATCCCTGGGGGGCGCCGGGCAGTATTTT.

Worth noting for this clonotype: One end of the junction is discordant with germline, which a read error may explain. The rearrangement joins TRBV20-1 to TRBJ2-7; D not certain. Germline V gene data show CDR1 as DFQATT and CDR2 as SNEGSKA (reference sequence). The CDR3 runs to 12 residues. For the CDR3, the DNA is TGCAGTGCTACCGTTTCCCTCTACGAGCATTACTTC. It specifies CSATVSLYEHYF.

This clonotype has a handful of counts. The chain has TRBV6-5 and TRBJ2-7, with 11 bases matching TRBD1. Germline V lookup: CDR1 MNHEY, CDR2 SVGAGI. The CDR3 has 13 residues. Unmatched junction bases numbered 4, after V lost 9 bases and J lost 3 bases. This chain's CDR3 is CARTGTGGYEQYF. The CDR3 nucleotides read TGTGCCAGGACCGGGACAGGGGGCTACGAGCAGTACTTC.

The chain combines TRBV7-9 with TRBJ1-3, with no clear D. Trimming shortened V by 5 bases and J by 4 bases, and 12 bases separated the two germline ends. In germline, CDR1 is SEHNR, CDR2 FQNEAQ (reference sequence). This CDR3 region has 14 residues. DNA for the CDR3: TGTGCCAGCAGCCCCCTCGGTGGAGGAAACACCATATATTTT. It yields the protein CASSPLGGGNTIYF.

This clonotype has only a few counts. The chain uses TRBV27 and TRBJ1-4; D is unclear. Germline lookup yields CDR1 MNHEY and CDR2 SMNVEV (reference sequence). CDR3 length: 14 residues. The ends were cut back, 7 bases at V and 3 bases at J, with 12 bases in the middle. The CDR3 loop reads CASKEWESNEKLFF. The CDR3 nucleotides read TGTGCCAGCAAGGAGTGGGAGTCTAATGAAAAACTGTTTTTT. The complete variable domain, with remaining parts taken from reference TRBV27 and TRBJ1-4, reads EAQVTQNPRYLITVTGKKLTVTCSQNMNHEYMSWYRQDPGLGLRQIYYSMNVEVTDKGDVPEGYKVSRKEKRNFPLILESPSPNQTSLYFCASKEWESNEKLFFGSGTQLSVL.

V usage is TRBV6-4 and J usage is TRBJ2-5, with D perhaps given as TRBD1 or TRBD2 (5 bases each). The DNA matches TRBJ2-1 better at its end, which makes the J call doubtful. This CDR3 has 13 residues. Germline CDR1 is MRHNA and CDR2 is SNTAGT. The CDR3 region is CASSGLEGCEQFF. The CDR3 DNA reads TGTGCCAGCAGTGGCCTAGAGGGGTGTGAGCAGTTCTTC.

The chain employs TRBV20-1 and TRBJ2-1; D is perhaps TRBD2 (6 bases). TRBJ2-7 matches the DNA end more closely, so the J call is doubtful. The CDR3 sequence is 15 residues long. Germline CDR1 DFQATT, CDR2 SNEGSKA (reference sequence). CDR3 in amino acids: CSVSATSPEPYEQYF. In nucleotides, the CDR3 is TGCAGTGTCTCGGCGACTAGTCCGGAACCCTACGAGCAGTACTTC.

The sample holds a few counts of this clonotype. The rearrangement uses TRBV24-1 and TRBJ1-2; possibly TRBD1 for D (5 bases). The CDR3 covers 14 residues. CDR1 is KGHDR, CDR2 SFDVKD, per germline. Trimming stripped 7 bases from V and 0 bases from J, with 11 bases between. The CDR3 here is CATRGDGANYGYTF. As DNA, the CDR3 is TGTGCCACCAGAGGGGACGGAGCTAACTATGGCTACACCTTC.

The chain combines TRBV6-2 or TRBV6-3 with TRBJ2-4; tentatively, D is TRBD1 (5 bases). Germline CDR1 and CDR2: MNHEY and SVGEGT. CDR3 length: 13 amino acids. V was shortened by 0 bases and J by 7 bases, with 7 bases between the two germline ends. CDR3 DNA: TGTGCCAGCAGTTACTCAGGGGATAACATTCAGTACTTC. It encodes CASSYSGDNIQYF.

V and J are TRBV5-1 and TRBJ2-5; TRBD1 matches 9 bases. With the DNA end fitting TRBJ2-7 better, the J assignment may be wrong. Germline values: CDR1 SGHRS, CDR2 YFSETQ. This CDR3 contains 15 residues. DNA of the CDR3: TGCGCCAGCAGCTTGCAGGGGACAGGGAACCACGAGCAGTACTTC. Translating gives CASSLQGTGNHEQYF.

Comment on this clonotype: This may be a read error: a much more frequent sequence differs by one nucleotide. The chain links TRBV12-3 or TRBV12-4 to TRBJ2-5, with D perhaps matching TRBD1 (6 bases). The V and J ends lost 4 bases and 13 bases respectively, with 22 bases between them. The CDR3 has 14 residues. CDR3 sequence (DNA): TGTGCCAGCAGTTCCTACAGGGTATCCTACGAGCGGTACTTC. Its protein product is CASSSYRVSYERYF.